The 7 T cell receptor beta chains reported below all come from one sample, sequenced in a study of early T cells in non-severe SARS-CoV-2 infection. MiXCR, applied by TCRdb to the 5' RACE reads, yields one record per CDR3 protein. The sample consists of 70,000 to 95,000 distinct CDR3 sequences, approximately 9.1% of them appearing once. The sequencing sample was made of whole blood. These receptors came from an adult who was a healthcare worker with PCR-confirmed SARS-CoV-2 infection or an uninfected control (not recorded which).

The rearrangement links TRBV27 to TRBJ2-2; no firm D call. Per the germline V gene, CDR1 is MNHEY and CDR2 is SMNVEV (reference sequence). V was cut by 3 bases and J by 1 base, with 12 bases left in between. This CDR3 spans 16 amino acids. The CDR3: CASSFIAFGNTGELFF. In DNA form, the CDR3 reads TGTGCCAGCAGTTTTATCGCTTTCGGGAACACCGGGGAGCTGTTTTTT.

This clonotype appeared a single time. The gene calls are TRBV10-2 and TRBJ2-2, with 8 bases aligning to TRBD1. The CDR3 is made up of 14 amino acids. The ends lost 7 bases at V and 3 bases at J; junction bases unmatched: 4. Per the germline V gene, CDR1 is WSHSY and CDR2 is SAAADI. The CDR3 coding sequence is TGCGCCAGCAAGGACAGGGCGGACACCGGGGAGCTGTTTTTT. The encoded protein is CASKDRADTGELFF.

This rearrangement joins TRBV5-1 to TRBJ2-7; D uncertain. The CDR3 runs 12 residues. The V end lost 2 bases, the J end lost 6 bases, and 9 bases lay between the germline ends. Germline lookup yields CDR1 SGHRS and CDR2 YFSETQ. DNA for the CDR3: TGCGCCAGCAGCTTCCCGGATAGCGAGCAGTACTTC. Amino acid sequence: CASSFPDSEQYF.

This clonotype has only a few counts. This chain's CDR3 is CASSVRTGGTEAFF. The CDR3, as DNA: TGTGCCAGCAGCGTCAGAACAGGGGGCACTGAAGCTTTCTTT. The gene calls are TRBV7-6 and TRBJ1-1, with TRBD1 matching 8 bases. The V segment lost 5 bases and the J segment 4 bases; nucleotides outside the gene matches: 6. Germline loops: CDR1 SGHVS, CDR2 FNYEAQ. CDR3 length: 14 residues.

This clonotype was picked up many times. This CDR3 reads CASSPIAWSHGFEQYF. Written as DNA, the CDR3 is TGTGCCAGCAGCCCGATCGCGTGGAGTCATGGGTTCGAGCAGTACTTC. The chain links TRBV6-5 to TRBJ2-7; D is unclear. This CDR3 is 16 amino acids long. V lost 6 bases, J lost 6 bases, and 24 bases lay in between. Germline V gene data show CDR1 as MNHEY and CDR2 as SVGAGI.

The chain has TRBV10-2 and TRBJ2-7; 10 bases line up with TRBD2. V lost 0 bases, J lost 2 bases, and 1 base stayed unmatched. The CDR3 is made up of 15 amino acids. Germline V lookup: CDR1 WSHSY, CDR2 SAAADI. The CDR3 DNA reads as TGCGCCAGCAGTGAGTCCCTAGCGGGAGCCTACGAGCAGTACTTC. It is translated as CASSESLAGAYEQYF.

This clonotype was observed at least ten times. The J gene is TRBJ2-1, the V gene TRBV10-3; no clear D. The length of the CDR3 is 12 residues. V was pared by 4 bases and J by 5 bases, with 6 bases between. Germline CDR1 reads ENHRY; CDR2 reads SYGVKD. CDR3 bases: TGTGCCATCAGTGGACTGAACAATGAGCAGTTCTTC. It encodes CAISGLNNEQFF.